A selection of T cell receptor beta chains follows, all from one sample in a study of human T cells and chemical hapten exposure. One entry per CDR3 protein results from TCRdb running MiXCR on the RACE reads. This sample yields fewer than 95,000 distinct CDR3 sequences, of which about 10% are seen a single time; 2% to 2.5% belongs to the top ten. The sequencing here drew on whole blood, taken in connection with sensitization to the hapten diphenylcyclopropenone (DPC). The origin of the receptors is a man aged 40-49 years with alopecia areata. Some clones in this sample may be carry-over from other donors' samples. The CDR3 runs from the conserved cysteine through the conserved F or W. Each record gives: clone size, D gene, V gene, J gene, CDR3 length, CDR3 protein, CDR3 DNA. The D gene is left open where the match is weak. Clone size is given for some rows only: seen once, a few or many times, or a class if the clone is expanded.

few,.,TRBV6-6,TRBJ2-5,13,CASAGQIQETQYF,TGTGCCAGCGCAGGCCAGATACAAGAGACCCAGTACTTC
few,TRBD1,TRBV18,TRBJ1-4,14,CATMEQGPNEKLFF,TGTGCCACCATGGAACAGGGGCCAAATGAAAAACTGTTTTTT
few,.,TRBV6-5,TRBJ1-1,15,CASSSPGRGNTEAFF,TGTGCCAGCAGCTCCCCGGGGAGGGGGAACACTGAAGCTTTCTTT
few,.,TRBV5-4,TRBJ1-1,13,CASSLALGAEAFF,TGTGCCAGCAGCTTGGCCCTTGGGGCTGAAGCTTTCTTT
many,TRBD1,TRBV6-5,TRBJ1-4,14,CASRQGAANEKLFF,TGTGCCAGCAGGCAGGGGGCTGCTAATGAAAAACTGTTTTTT
few,.,TRBV5-5,TRBJ2-1,16,CASSLRRVSGINEQFF,TGTGCCAGCAGCTTGAGGCGGGTCTCCGGGATCAATGAGCAGTTCTTC
.,.,TRBV2,TRBJ1-1,13,CASRETRDTEAFF,TGTGCCAGCAGGGAAACCAGGGACACTGAAGCTTTCTTT
many,.,TRBV25-1,TRBJ2-5,13,CASSESPGETQYF,TGTGCCAGCAGTGAATCCCCCGGAGAGACCCAGTACTTC
.,.,TRBV5-5,TRBJ2-2,16,CASSLEGERRSGELFF,TGTGCCAGCAGCTTGGAGGGGGAAAGGAGGTCCGGGGAGCTGTTTTTT
few,.,TRBV29-1,TRBJ2-2,14,CSVGRTLGTGELFF,TGCAGCGTCGGAAGGACATTGGGCACCGGGGAGCTGTTTTTT
few,TRBD2,TRBV6-5,TRBJ2-5,15,CASSYSRLAGETQYF,TGTGCCAGCAGTTACTCGAGACTAGCGGGAGAGACCCAGTACTTC
few,.,TRBV27,TRBJ2-5,13,CASTFAGWETQYF,TGTGCCAGCACCTTCGCAGGGTGGGAGACCCAGTACTTC
few,.,TRBV30,TRBJ2-1,15,CAWTKDRSSYNEQFF,TGTGCCTGGACCAAGGACCGAAGCTCCTACAATGAGCAGTTCTTC
few,.,TRBV7-3,TRBJ1-1,13,CASSPRPNTEAFF,TGTGCCAGCAGCCCCCGCCCGAACACTGAAGCTTTCTTT
many,.,TRBV25-1,TRBJ2-7,12,CASSELGDEQYF,TGTGCCAGCAGTGAATTGGGGGACGAGCAGTACTTC
.,.,TRBV7-9,TRBJ1-6,14,CASSFTQNGSPLHF,TGTGCCAGCAGCTTCACGCAGAACGGGTCACCCCTCCACTTT
few,TRBD1,TRBV14,TRBJ2-4,16,CASSQVPKGAGNIQYF,TGTGCCAGCAGCCAAGTTCCAAAGGGGGCTGGAAACATTCAGTACTTC
.,.,TRBV29-1,TRBJ1-2,11,CSVGGSGGYTF,TGCAGCGTTGGGGGGTCCGGTGGCTACACCTTC
once,TRBD2,TRBV5-4,TRBJ2-3,14,CATPSGSSTDTQYF,TGTGCCACCCCTAGCGGGAGTAGCACAGATACGCAGTATTTT
.,.,TRBV29-1,TRBJ2-7,11,CSVERNYEQYF,TGCAGCGTTGAACGGAACTACGAGCAGTACTTC
.,.,TRBV5-1,TRBJ1-1,14,CASSPGVVNTEAFF,TGCGCCAGCAGTCCAGGGGTGGTGAACACTGAAGCTTTCTTT
.,.,TRBV20-1,TRBJ2-5,16,CSAREVRRAGLETQYF,TGCAGTGCTAGAGAAGTGAGGCGAGCGGGCCTAGAGACCCAGTACTTC
few,TRBD1,TRBV7-9,TRBJ2-7,16,CASSLPMTGEYYEQYF,TGTGCCAGCAGCTTACCCATGACAGGGGAGTACTACGAGCAGTACTTC
.,.,TRBV30,TRBJ2-1,15,CAWSVVRGYYNEQFF,TGTGCCTGGAGTGTAGTCAGGGGCTACTACAATGAGCAGTTCTTC
many,.,TRBV10-3,TRBJ1-2,11,CAINPGFGYTF,TGTGCCATCAATCCAGGTTTTGGCTACACCTTC
many,.,TRBV28,TRBJ1-1,15,CASSPSQGKGTEAFF,TGTGCCAGCAGTCCCAGTCAGGGGAAAGGCACTGAAGCTTTCTTT
.,TRBD1,TRBV7-2,TRBJ1-3,15,CASSNGDSSGNTIYF,TGTGCCAGCAGCAACGGGGACAGCTCTGGAAACACCATATATTTT
medium-sized,TRBD1,TRBV4-1,TRBJ1-1,13,CASSQEQDRQAFF,TGCGCCAGCAGCCAAGAACAGGACAGGCAAGCTTTCTTT